The 27 T cell receptor beta chains in this list originate from one sample, sequenced in a study of T cell responses to AZD1222 COVID-19 vaccine. Profiling relied on immunoSEQ multiplex PCR, and the TCRdb table lists in-frame clones only, not all of them. Of about 120,000 clones in the sample, about 90% were seen once. The specimen was peripheral blood, collected on day 0 of AZD1222 vaccination. The receptor set was obtained from an adult in good health.

The CDR3: CASSHGTENFYGYTF. The CDR3 DNA is TGCGCCAGCAGCCATGGGACAGAAAATTTCTATGGCTACACCTTC. The chain links TRBV4-3 to TRBJ1-2; 7 bases are a match to TRBD1. Unmatched junction bases numbered 8, after V lost 3 bases and J lost 4 bases. Germline lookup yields CDR1 LGHNA and CDR2 YSLEER. This CDR3 is built from 15 residues.

The CDR3 DNA reads TGTGCCAGCATCGCGGAGGGGACTAGCGGGAGTAGGAATGAGCAGTTCTTC. It encodes CASIAEGTSGSRNEQFF. This sequence joins TRBV5-6 and TRBJ2-1, with 14 bases matching TRBD2. Germline CDR1 SGHDT, CDR2 YYEEEE. The V gene end was trimmed by 6 bases and the J gene end by 7 bases; junction bases not matched to a gene: 12. CDR3 length equals 17 residues.

The rearrangement joins TRBV19 to TRBJ2-3, with 8 bases lining up with TRBD2. Looked up from germline, CDR1 is LNHDA and CDR2 is SQIVND (reference sequence). V was clipped by 5 bases and J by 3 bases; unmatched bases: 7. The CDR3 covers 15 residues. The CDR3: CASSSGSGGTDTQYF. CDR3 sequence (DNA): TGTGCCAGTAGTTCCGGGTCGGGGGGGACAGATACGCAGTATTTT.

The chain combines TRBV5-1 with TRBJ1-2; D unclear. CDR1 is SGHRS, CDR2 YFSETQ, per germline. The CDR3 runs 13 residues. Trimming removed 4 bases at V and 8 bases at J, with 15 bases between. CDR3 nucleotide sequence: TGCGCCAGCAGCCTCGGATCACTGGAGGGCTACACCTTC. Its protein product is CASSLGSLEGYTF. The whole variable domain, filled in from reference TRBV5-1 and TRBJ1-2, reads KAGVTQTPRYLIKTRGQQVTLSCSPISGHRSVSWYQQTPGQGLQFLFEYFSETQRNKGNFPGRFSGRQFSNSRSEMNVSTLELGDSALYLCASSLGSLEGYTFGSGTRLTVV.

The chain links TRBV5-4 to TRBJ1-3; 7 nucleotides agree with TRBD1. Trimming at V came to 4 bases and at J to 3 bases, leaving 7 bases not matched to a gene. The CDR3 has 15 amino acids. From germline, CDR1 is SGHNT and CDR2 YYREEE (reference sequence). CDR3 residues: CASSRGTEIGNTIYF. DNA of the CDR3: TGTGCCAGCAGCCGGGGGACAGAGATTGGAAACACCATATATTTT.

The chain combines TRBV5-1 with TRBJ2-7; D is ambiguous. Germline values: CDR1 SGHRS, CDR2 YFSETQ. The CDR3 consists of 13 residues. Trimming removed 2 bases at V and 2 bases at J, with 8 bases between. CDR3 coding DNA: TGCGCCAGCAGCTTCGACGGAACCTACGAGCAGTACTTC. Protein sequence: CASSFDGTYEQYF.

V usage is TRBV12-5 and J usage is TRBJ1-1; no clear D gene. Per the germline V gene, CDR1 is LGHNT and CDR2 is FRNRAP. Trimming cost V 3 bases and J 1 base, with 6 bases left between them. This CDR3 is built from 13 residues. This CDR3 reads CASGFGSNTEAFF. The CDR3 DNA reads as TGTGCTAGTGGTTTTGGTTCGAACACTGAAGCTTTCTTT.

V is TRBV5-4 and J is TRBJ1-1; 10 bases match TRBD1. Germline V lookup: CDR1 SGHNT, CDR2 YYREEE (reference sequence). The CDR3 consists of 15 residues. The trim removed 4 bases at V and 4 bases at J, leaving 7 bases unmatched. CDR3 bases: TGTGCCAGCAGCGGGGGACAGGGGAGGGGCACTGAAGCTTTCTTT. This sequence encodes CASSGGQGRGTEAFF.

The rearrangement uses TRBV30 and TRBJ1-1; 8 bases line up with TRBD1. Germline CDR1 is GTSNPN and CDR2 is SVGIG (reference sequence). The ends lost 3 bases at V and 0 bases at J; junction bases unmatched: 9. The CDR3 covers 16 residues. CDR3 loop: CAWSPSTGAMNTEAFF. DNA for the CDR3: TGTGCCTGGAGCCCGTCGACAGGGGCCATGAACACTGAAGCTTTCTTT.

The chain combines TRBV2 with TRBJ1-1; 9 bases agree with TRBD1. V dropped 7 bases and J dropped 4; count of bases not matched to a gene: 7. This CDR3 has 14 residues. Germline V gene data show CDR1 as SNHLY and CDR2 as FYNNEI. The CDR3 sequence is CASNRGPSGTEAFF. As DNA, the CDR3 is TGTGCCAGCAACAGGGGGCCCAGCGGCACTGAAGCTTTCTTT. The full variable domain, rest sourced from reference TRBV2 and TRBJ1-1, is EPEVTQTPSHQVTQMGQEVILRCVPISNHLYFYWYRQILGQKVEFLVSFYNNEISEKSEIFDDQFSVERPDGSNFTLKIRSTKLEDSAMYFCASNRGPSGTEAFFGQGTRLTVV.

The chain links TRBV5-6 to TRBJ2-1, with 9 bases identical to TRBD1. Germline CDR1 SGHDT, CDR2 YYEEEE. CDR3 length: 16 residues. V was pared by 4 bases and J by 4 bases, with 9 bases of the junction left unmatched. The DNA of the CDR3 is TGTGCCAGCAGCCCTGGGGGTGGGACAGGGTACAATGAGCAGTTCTTC. Amino acid sequence: CASSPGGGTGYNEQFF.

V gene TRBV6-6 combines with J gene TRBJ1-3; a possible D gene is TRBD1 (5 bases). Per germline, CDR1 MNHNY and CDR2 SVGAGI (reference sequence). This CDR3 is built from 11 residues. CDR3 DNA: TGTGGCAGGGACTCTGGAAACACCATATATTTT. It codes for CGRDSGNTIYF.

The chain uses TRBV3-1 (or the pseudogene TRBV3-2) and TRBJ2-7; TRBD1 matches 10 bases. The CDR3 runs to 18 residues. After removal of 3 bases from V and 5 bases from J, the junction contained 16 bases not matched to a gene. The germline gives CDR1 LGHDT, CDR2 YNNKEL (reference sequence). The CDR3: CASSQRAVRDRGNHEQYF. The CDR3 nucleotides are TGTGCCAGCAGCCAGAGGGCGGTGAGGGACAGGGGTAACCACGAGCAGTACTTC.

V usage is TRBV28 and J usage is TRBJ2-7; the D gene is possibly TRBD1 (6 bases). This CDR3 comprises 13 residues. Germline lookup yields CDR1 MDHEN and CDR2 SYDVKM. V shed 7 bases and J shed 6 bases, with 16 bases lying between them. For the CDR3, the DNA is TGTGCCAGCAACCCGCCACAGGGCCGCGAGCAGTACTTC. It is translated as CASNPPQGREQYF.

The chain employs TRBV27 and TRBJ2-7; 10 nucleotides align to TRBD1. Trimming cost V 5 bases and J 3 bases; bases outside gene matches: 13. From germline, CDR1 is MNHEY and CDR2 SMNVEV (reference sequence). This CDR3 spans 17 amino acids. In DNA, the CDR3 is TGTGCCAGCAGTCTCCAAAGTTCCGGGACAGGGGTCTACGAGCAGTACTTC. It specifies CASSLQSSGTGVYEQYF.

The rearrangement uses TRBV11-3 and TRBJ2-7; D perhaps matches TRBD1 (6 bases). Germline assignment: CDR1 SGHNT and CDR2 YENEEA. Between the trimmed V and J ends, which lost 5 bases and 4 bases, there was a span of 18 bases. The CDR3 has 15 amino acids. The CDR3 nucleotides read TGTGCCAGCAGCCTGGGTCGTGACAGGCTTTACGAGCAGTACTTC. It is translated as CASSLGRDRLYEQYF.

On this clone itself: Here the CDR3 omits its conserved ending phenylalanine or tryptophan, so a read error is the likely source. Because the CDR3's place on the DNA is in doubt, the DNA is left out and the CDR3 is given as listed by TCRdb. This rearrangement joins TRBV29-1 to TRBJ1-1. Per the germline V gene, CDR1 is SQVTM and CDR2 is ANQGSEA. Inclusive of both ends, the CDR3 amounts to 10 amino acids. The CDR3 sequence: CSVEDFGGTL.

The chain has TRBV7-9 and TRBJ2-6; D is uncertain. CDR1 is SEHNR and CDR2 is FQNEAQ in the germline V gene (reference sequence). The CDR3 extends over 18 amino acids. Trimming shortened V by 5 bases and J by 2 bases, and 19 bases separated the two germline ends. The CDR3 loop reads CASSRSFNLGTGANVLTF. In nucleotides, the CDR3 is TGTGCCAGCAGCCGATCTTTTAATCTCGGTACTGGGGCCAACGTCCTGACTTTC.

For the CDR3, the DNA is TGCGCCAGCAGTGCCCCGGGCACAGATACGCAGTATTTT. Translated: CASSAPGTDTQYF. The V call is TRBV10-1, the J call TRBJ2-3; no clear D. Germline assignment: CDR1 WNHNN and CDR2 SYGVQD (reference sequence). The CDR3 sequence is 13 residues long. Trimming cost V 4 bases and J 1 base, with 6 bases left between them.

This clone was recorded only once. This chain connects TRBV30 to TRBJ1-6; no firm D call. This CDR3 has 14 residues. Trimming cost V 2 bases and J 5 bases, with 10 bases left between them. In germline, CDR1 is GTSNPN, CDR2 SVGIG (reference sequence). DNA of the CDR3: TGTGCCTGGAGTCAGCTTAGGAATAATTCACCCCTCCACTTT. This gives the protein CAWSQLRNNSPLHF.

The V call is TRBV18, the J call TRBJ2-2; 8 bases agree with TRBD1. Germline lookup yields CDR1 KGHSH and CDR2 LQKENI. This CDR3 region has 15 residues. The V gene end was trimmed by 3 bases and the J gene end by 6 bases; junction bases not matched to a gene: 6. In DNA, the CDR3 is TGTGCCAGCTCACCGCGAACAGGGGGACCCGGGGAGCTGTTTTTT. It yields the protein CASSPRTGGPGELFF.

This clone turned up a few times. The J gene is TRBJ1-1, the V gene TRBV30; no clear D. V was shortened by 3 bases and J by 3 bases, with 5 bases between the two germline ends. Looked up from germline, CDR1 is GTSNPN and CDR2 is SVGIG (reference sequence). The length of the CDR3 is 11 residues. CDR3 amino acids: CAWRWDTEAFF. CDR3 coding DNA: TGTGCCTGGAGGTGGGACACTGAAGCTTTCTTT.

As for this clone: The same CDR3 also results from other DNA sequences found in this sample. The chain combines TRBV5-6 with TRBJ2-7; TRBD1 matches 7 bases. Germline V gives CDR1 SGHDT, CDR2 YYEEEE. After removal of 4 bases from V and 3 bases from J, the junction contained 7 bases not matched to a gene. The CDR3 loop spans 14 amino acids. CDR3 loop: CASSLDRLSYEQYF. The CDR3 nucleotides are TGTGCCAGCAGCCTGGACAGGCTAAGCTACGAGCAGTACTTC.

The chain carries TRBV7-9 and TRBJ2-7; possibly TRBD2 for D (6 bases). Trimming left V 2 bases short and J 1 base short, with 15 bases between. This CDR3 region has 16 residues. Germline loops: CDR1 SEHNR, CDR2 FQNEAQ (reference sequence). Here the CDR3 DNA reads TGTGCCAGCAGCTTAACTCAGACCGGGAGTTCCTACGAGCAGTACTTC. Translation: CASSLTQTGSSYEQYF.

As DNA, the CDR3 is TGTGCCAGCAGCTCCAGCGACAGCCGGGAAAAACTGTTTTTT. Encoded protein: CASSSSDSREKLFF. The V and J genes are TRBV11-3 and TRBJ1-4; a weak D match, TRBD1 (5 bases). Per the germline V gene, CDR1 is SGHNT and CDR2 is YENEEA. The V gene lost 4 bases and the J gene lost 8 bases, with 14 bases spanning the gap. This CDR3 is 14 amino acids long.

The chain combines TRBV5-5 with TRBJ1-2; D gene unclear. V lost 0 bases to trimming and J lost 7 bases, with 13 bases between them. Germline CDR1 reads SGHKS; CDR2 reads YYEKEE (reference sequence). CDR3 size: 14 residues. The CDR3 sequence: CASSLAAGSSGYTF. CDR3 nucleotides: TGTGCCAGCAGCTTGGCCGCGGGGTCTAGTGGCTACACCTTC. Using reference TRBV5-5 and TRBJ1-2 for the parts outside the CDR3, the full variable domain is DAGVTQSPTHLIKTRGQQVTLRCSPISGHKSVSWYQQVLGQGPQFIFQYYEKEERGRGNFPDRFSARQFPNYSSELNVNALLLGDSALYLCASSLAAGSSGYTFGSGTRLTVV.

The chain carries TRBV7-2 and TRBJ2-7, with TRBD2 as a possible D gene (6 bases). From germline, CDR1 is SGHTA and CDR2 FQGNSA. The CDR3 is 14 amino acids. Trimming left V 7 bases short and J 2 bases short, with 15 bases between. The CDR3 spells CASNHGGTAYEQYF. The CDR3 coding sequence is TGTGCCAGCAACCATGGGGGGACCGCCTACGAGCAGTACTTC. Supplemented by reference TRBV7-2 and TRBJ2-7, the full variable domain reads GAGVSQSPSNKVTEKGKDVELRCDPISGHTALYWYRQSLGQGLEFLIYFQGNSAPDKSGLPSDRFSAERTGGSVSTLTIQRTQQEDSAVYLCASNHGGTAYEQYFGPGTRLTVT.